This T cell receptor beta chain was captured in a study of T-cell memory formation after mild COVID-19. Study results and caveats: Within pre-infection memory, some responding clones were found, suggesting cross-reactive memory joined.

TCRdb processed the 5' RACE reads anew with MiXCR; each CDR3 protein has one entry. The sample holds roughly 400,000 distinct CDR3 sequences; about 17% are singletons and the top ten take roughly 21%. This clonotype was seen more than once but under ten times. Its matching antigen is unknown. CDR1 and CDR2 (germline): MGHRA, YSYEKL. With V trimmed by 0 bases and J by 5 bases, 12 bases remained unmatched. The CDR3 spans 18 residues. The genes are TRBV4-1 and TRBJ1-2, with 10 positions matching TRBD1. Input material: PBMCs or a T cell subset sorted from them (not recorded which). This receptor was taken from a man aged 18 to 30 who had mild COVID-19 (a few samples of this study predate the infection). Cell type and time point are not known. CDR3: CASSQDLTGGVSLYGYTF. In DNA form, the CDR3 reads TGCGCCAGCAGCCAAGATTTGACAGGGGGCGTATCGTTATATGGCTACACCTTC.